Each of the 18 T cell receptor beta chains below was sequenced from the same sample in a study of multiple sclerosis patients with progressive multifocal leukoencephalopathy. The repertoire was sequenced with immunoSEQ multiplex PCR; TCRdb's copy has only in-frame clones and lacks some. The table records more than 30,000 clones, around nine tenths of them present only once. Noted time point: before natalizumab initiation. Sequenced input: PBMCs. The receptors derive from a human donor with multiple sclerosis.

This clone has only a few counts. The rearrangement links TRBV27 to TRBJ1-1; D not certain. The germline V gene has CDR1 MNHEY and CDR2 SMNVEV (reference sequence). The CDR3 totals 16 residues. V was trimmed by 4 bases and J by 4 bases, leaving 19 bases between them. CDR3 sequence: CASSSVGSWGGTEAFF. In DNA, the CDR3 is TGTGCCAGCAGTTCGGTGGGGTCGTGGGGTGGCACTGAAGCTTTCTTT.

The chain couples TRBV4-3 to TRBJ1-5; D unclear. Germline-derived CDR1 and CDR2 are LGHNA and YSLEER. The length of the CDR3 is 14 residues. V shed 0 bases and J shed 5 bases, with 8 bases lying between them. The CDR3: CASSQEREDQPQHF. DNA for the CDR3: TGCGCCAGCAGCCAAGAAAGGGAAGATCAGCCCCAGCATTTT.

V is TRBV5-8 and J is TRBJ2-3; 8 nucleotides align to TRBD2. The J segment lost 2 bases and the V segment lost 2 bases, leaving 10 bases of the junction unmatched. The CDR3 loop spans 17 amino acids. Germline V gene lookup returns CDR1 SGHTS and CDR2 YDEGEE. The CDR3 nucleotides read TGTGCCAGCAGCTTAGGGATTAGCGGGACGTACACAGATACGCAGTATTTT. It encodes CASSLGISGTYTDTQYF.

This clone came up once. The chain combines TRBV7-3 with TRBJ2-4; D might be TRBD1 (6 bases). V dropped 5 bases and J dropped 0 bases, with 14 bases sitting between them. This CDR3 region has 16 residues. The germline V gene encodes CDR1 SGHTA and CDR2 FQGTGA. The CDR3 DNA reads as TGTGCCAGCAGCCAACAGGGCTCACTAGCCAAAAACATTCAGTACTTC. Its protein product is CASSQQGSLAKNIQYF.

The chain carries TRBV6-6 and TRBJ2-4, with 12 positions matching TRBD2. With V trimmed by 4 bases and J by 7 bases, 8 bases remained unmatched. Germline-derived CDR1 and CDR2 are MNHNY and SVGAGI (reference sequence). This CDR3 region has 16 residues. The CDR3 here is CASSLRASGRGNIQYF. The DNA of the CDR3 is TGTGCCAGCAGTTTGCGGGCTAGCGGGAGGGGTAACATTCAGTACTTC.

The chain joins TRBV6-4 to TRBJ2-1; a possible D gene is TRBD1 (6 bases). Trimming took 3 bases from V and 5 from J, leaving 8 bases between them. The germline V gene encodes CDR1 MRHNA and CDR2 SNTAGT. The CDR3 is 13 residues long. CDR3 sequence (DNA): TGTGCCAGCAGTGAACAGGGACACAATGAGCAGTTCTTC. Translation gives CASSEQGHNEQFF.

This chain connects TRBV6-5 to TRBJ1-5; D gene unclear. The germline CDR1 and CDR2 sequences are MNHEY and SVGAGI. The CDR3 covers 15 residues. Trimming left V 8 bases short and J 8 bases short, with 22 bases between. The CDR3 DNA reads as TGTGCCAGCCCCGAGACCGGGCCGCTCGTGAAGCCCCAGCATTTT. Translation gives CASPETGPLVKPQHF.

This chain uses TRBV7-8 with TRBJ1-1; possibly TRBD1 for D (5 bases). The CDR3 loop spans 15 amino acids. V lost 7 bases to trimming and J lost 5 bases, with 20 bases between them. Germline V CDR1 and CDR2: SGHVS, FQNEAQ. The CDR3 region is CASNQVRGGKTEAFF. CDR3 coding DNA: TGTGCCAGCAACCAGGTTAGGGGAGGGAAGACTGAAGCTTTCTTT.

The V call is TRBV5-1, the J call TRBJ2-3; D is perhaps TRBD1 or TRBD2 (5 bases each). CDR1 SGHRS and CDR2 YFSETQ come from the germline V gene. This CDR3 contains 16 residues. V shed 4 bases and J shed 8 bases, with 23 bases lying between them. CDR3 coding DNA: TGCGCCAGCAGCCAGGACCTCCGGGACCAAACTCCTACGCAGTATTTT. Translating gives CASSQDLRDQTPTQYF.

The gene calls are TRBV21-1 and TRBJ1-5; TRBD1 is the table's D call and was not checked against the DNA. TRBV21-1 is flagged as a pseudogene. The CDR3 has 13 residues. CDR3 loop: CASRTDRNQPQHF. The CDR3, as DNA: TGTGCCAGCAGGACAGACAGAAATCAGCCCCAGCATTTT.

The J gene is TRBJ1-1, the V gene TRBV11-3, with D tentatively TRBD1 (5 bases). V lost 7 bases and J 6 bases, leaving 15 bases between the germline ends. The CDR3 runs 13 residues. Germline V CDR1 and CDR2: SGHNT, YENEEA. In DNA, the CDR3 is TGTGCCAGCAAGGGGCGGCAGGGCGCTGAAGCTTTCTTT. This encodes CASKGRQGAEAFF.

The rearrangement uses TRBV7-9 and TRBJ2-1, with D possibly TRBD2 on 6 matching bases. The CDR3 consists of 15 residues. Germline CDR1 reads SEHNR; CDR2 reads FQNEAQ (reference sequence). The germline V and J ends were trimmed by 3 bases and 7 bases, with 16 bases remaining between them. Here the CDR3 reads CASSFKAGNGNEQFF. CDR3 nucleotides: TGTGCCAGCAGCTTTAAGGCGGGAAACGGGAATGAGCAGTTCTTC.

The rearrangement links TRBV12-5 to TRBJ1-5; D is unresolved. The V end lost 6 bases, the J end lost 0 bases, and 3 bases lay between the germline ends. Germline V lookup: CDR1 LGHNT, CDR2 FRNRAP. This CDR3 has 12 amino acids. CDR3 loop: CASGNSNQPQHF. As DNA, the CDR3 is TGTGCTAGTGGAAATAGCAATCAGCCCCAGCATTTT.

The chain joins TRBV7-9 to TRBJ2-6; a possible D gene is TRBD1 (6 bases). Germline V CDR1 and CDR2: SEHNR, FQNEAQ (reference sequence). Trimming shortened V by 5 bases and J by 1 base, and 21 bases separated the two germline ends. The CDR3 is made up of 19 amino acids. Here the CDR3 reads CASSINGQMGRSGANVLTF. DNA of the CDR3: TGTGCCAGCAGCATCAATGGACAGATGGGCCGATCTGGGGCCAACGTCCTGACTTTC.

For the CDR3, the DNA is TGTGCCACCAGCAGATCCCGGGACAGGGTCACTGAAGCTTTCTTT. It is translated as CATSRSRDRVTEAFF. The V and J genes are TRBV15 and TRBJ1-1; 9 bases agree with TRBD1. V was pared by 2 bases and J by 4 bases, with 5 bases of the junction left unmatched. Germline lookup yields CDR1 LNHNV and CDR2 YYDKDF (reference sequence). This CDR3 has 15 amino acids.

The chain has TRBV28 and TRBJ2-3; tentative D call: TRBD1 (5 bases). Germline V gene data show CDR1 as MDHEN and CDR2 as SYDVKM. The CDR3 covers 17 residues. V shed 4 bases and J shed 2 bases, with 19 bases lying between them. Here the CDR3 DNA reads TGTGCCAGCAGTTCCCCCTGGCCAGGACAATACACAGATACGCAGTATTTT. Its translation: CASSSPWPGQYTDTQYF.

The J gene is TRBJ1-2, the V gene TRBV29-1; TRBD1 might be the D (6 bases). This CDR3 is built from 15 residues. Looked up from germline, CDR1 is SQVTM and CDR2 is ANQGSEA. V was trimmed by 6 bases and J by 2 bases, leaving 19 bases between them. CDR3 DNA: TGCAGCGTCGGAGGGGGTAGGGATCTGAACTATGGCTACACCTTC. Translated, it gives CSVGGGRDLNYGYTF.

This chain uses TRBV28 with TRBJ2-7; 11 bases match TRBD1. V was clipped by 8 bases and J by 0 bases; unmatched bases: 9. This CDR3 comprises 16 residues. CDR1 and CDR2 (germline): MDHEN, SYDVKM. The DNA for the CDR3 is TGTGCCAGCTTTCCTGCCGGGACAGGGGGCTCCTACGAGCAGTACTTC. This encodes CASFPAGTGGSYEQYF.